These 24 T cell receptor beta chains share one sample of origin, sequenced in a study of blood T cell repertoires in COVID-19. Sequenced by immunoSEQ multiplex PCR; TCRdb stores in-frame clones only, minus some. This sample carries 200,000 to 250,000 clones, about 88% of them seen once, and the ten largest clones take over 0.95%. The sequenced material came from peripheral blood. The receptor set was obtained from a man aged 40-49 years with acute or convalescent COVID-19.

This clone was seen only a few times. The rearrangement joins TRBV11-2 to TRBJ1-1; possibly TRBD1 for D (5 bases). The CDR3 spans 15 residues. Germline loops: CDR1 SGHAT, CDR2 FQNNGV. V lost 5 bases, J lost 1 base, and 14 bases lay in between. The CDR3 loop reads CASSPISGRNTEAFF. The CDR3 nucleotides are TGTGCCAGCAGCCCGATTTCAGGGCGGAACACTGAAGCTTTCTTT.

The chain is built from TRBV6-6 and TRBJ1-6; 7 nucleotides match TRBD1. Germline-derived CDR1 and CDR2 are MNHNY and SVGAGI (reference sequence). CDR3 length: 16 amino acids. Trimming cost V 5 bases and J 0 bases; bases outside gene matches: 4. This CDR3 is CASSRQGDSYNSPLHF. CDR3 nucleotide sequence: TGTGCCAGCAGTCGACAGGGCGACTCCTATAATTCACCCCTCCACTTT.

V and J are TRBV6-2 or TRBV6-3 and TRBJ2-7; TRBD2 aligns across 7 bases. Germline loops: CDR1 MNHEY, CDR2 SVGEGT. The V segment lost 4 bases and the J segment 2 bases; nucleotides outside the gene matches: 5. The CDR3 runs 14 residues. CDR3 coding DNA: TGTGCCAGCAGTTCTTTAGCGGGTCCCTACGAGCAGTACTTC. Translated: CASSSLAGPYEQYF.

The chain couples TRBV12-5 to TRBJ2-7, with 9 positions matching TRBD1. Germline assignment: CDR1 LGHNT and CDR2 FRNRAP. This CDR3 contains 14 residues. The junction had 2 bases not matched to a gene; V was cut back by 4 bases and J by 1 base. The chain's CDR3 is CASGSGQGSYEQYF. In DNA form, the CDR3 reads TGTGCTAGTGGTTCGGGACAGGGATCCTACGAGCAGTACTTC.

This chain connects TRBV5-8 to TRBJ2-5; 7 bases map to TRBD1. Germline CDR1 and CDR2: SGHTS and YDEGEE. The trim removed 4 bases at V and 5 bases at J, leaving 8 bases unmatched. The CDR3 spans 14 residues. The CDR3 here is CASSRDRDSETQYF. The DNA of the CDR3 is TGTGCCAGCAGCCGGGACCGGGACAGTGAGACCCAGTACTTC.

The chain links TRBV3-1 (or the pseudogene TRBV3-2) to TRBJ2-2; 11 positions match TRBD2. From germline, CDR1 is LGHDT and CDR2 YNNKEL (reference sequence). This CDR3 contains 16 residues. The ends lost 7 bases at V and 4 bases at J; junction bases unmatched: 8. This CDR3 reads CASKATSGGVTGELFF. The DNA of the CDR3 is TGTGCCAGCAAAGCTACTAGCGGGGGCGTCACCGGGGAGCTGTTTTTT.

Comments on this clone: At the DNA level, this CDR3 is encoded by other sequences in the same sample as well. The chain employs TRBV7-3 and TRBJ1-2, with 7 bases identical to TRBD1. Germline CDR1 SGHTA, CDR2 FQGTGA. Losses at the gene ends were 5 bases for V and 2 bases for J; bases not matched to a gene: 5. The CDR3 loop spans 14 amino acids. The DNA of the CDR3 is TGTGCCAGCAGCCCCTCAGGGGGAAACTATGGCTACACCTTC. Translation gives CASSPSGGNYGYTF.

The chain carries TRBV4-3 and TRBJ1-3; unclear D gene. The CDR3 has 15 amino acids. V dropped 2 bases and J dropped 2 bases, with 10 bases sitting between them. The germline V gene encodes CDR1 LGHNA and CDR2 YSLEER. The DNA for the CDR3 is TGCGCCAGCAGCCAACTCGACGGGGCTGGAAACACCATATATTTT. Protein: CASSQLDGAGNTIYF.

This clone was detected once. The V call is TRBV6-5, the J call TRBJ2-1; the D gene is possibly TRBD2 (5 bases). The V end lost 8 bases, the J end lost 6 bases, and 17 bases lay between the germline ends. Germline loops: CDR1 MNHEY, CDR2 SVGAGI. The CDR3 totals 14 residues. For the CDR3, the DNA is TGTGCCAGCTTCCGGACTCACGAGGGCAATGAGCAGTTCTTC. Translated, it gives CASFRTHEGNEQFF.

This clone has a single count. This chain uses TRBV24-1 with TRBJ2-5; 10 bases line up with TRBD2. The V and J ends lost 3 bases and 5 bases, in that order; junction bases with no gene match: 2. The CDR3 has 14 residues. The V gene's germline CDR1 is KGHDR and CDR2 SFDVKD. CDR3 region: CATSDGGLAETQYF. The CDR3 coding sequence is TGTGCCACCAGTGATGGGGGACTAGCGGAGACCCAGTACTTC.

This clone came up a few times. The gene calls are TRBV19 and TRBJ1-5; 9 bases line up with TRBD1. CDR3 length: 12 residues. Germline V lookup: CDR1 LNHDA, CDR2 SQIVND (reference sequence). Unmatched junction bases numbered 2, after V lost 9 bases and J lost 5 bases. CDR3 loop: CASRQGDQPQHF. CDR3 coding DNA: TGTGCCAGCAGACAGGGGGATCAGCCCCAGCATTTT.

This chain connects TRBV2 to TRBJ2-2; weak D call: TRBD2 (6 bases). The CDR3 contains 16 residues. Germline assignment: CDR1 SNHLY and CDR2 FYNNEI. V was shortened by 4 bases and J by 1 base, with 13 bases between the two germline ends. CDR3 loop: CASSATGTWNTGELFF. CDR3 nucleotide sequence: TGTGCCAGCAGTGCCACCGGGACTTGGAACACCGGGGAGCTGTTTTTT.

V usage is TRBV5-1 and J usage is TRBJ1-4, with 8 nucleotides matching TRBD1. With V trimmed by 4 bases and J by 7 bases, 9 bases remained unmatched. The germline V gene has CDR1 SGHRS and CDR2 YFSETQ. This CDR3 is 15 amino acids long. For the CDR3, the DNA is TGCGCCAGCAGCGTGGACAGGGCCAGGGGTGAAAAACTGTTTTTT. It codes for CASSVDRARGEKLFF.

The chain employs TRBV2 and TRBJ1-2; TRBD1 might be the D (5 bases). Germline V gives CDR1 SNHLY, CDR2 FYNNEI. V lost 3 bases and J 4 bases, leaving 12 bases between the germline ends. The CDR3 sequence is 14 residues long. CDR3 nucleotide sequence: TGTGCCAGCAGTGAGGAAACAGGCCTCTATGGCTACACCTTC. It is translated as CASSEETGLYGYTF. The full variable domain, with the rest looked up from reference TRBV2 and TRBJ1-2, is EPEVTQTPSHQVTQMGQEVILRCVPISNHLYFYWYRQILGQKVEFLVSFYNNEISEKSEIFDDQFSVERPDGSNFTLKIRSTKLEDSAMYFCASSEETGLYGYTFGSGTRLTVV.

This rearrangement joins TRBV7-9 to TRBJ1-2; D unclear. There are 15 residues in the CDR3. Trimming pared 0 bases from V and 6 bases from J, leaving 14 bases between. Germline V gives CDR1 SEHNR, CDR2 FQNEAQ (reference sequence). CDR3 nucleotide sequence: TGTGCCAGCAGCTTAGCGTCCAGGATAGGCGATGGCTACACCTTC. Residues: CASSLASRIGDGYTF.

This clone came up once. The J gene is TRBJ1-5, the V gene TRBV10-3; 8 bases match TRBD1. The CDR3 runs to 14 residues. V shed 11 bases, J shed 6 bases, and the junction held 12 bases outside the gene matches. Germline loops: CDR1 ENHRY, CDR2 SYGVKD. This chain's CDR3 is CAARGQAAGQPQHF. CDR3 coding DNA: TGTGCCGCGCGGGGACAGGCCGCGGGTCAGCCCCAGCATTTT.

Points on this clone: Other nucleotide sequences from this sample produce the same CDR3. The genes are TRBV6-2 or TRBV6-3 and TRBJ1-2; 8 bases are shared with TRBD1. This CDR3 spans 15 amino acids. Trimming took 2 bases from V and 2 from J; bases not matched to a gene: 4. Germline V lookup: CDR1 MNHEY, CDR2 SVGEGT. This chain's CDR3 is CASSYRPGGNYGYTF. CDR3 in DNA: TGTGCCAGCAGTTACCGGCCAGGGGGCAACTATGGCTACACCTTC.

The CDR3 nucleotides read TGTGCCAGCAGCCTGGGACAGGGGATCTACGAGCAGTACTTC. Translated: CASSLGQGIYEQYF. The chain combines TRBV4-2 with TRBJ2-7, with 10 bases lining up with TRBD1. Germline trimming cut 4 bases from V and 3 bases from J; bases unmatched to any gene: 3. Germline CDR1 LGHNA, CDR2 YNFKEQ. The CDR3 is 14 residues long.

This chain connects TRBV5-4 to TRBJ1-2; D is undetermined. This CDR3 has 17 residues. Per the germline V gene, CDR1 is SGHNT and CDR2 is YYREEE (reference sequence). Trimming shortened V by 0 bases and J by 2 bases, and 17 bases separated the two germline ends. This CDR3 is CASSLVPGGVPNYGYTF. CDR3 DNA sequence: TGTGCCAGCAGCTTGGTTCCCGGCGGGGTGCCCAACTATGGCTACACCTTC.

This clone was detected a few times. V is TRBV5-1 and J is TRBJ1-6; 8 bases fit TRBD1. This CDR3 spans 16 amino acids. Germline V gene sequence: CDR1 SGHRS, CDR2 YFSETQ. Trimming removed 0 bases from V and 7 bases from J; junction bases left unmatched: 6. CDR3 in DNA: TGCGCCAGCAGCTTGGAGACAGGGGAGGGCAATTCACCCCTCCACTTT. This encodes CASSLETGEGNSPLHF.

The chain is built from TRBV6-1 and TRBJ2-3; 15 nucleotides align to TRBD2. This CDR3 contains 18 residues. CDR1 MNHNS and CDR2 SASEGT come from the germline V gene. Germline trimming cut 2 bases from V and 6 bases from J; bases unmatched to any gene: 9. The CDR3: CASSEIVRGLAGGDTQYF. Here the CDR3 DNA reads TGTGCCAGCAGTGAAATTGTTAGGGGACTAGCGGGGGGTGATACGCAGTATTTT.

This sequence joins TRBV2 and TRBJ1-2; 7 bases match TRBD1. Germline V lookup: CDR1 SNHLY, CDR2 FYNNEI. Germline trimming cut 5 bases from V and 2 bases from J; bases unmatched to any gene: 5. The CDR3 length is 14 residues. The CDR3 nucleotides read TGTGCCAGCAGTCCCCAGACAGGGAACTATGGCTACACCTTC. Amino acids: CASSPQTGNYGYTF. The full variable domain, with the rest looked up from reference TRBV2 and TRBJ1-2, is EPEVTQTPSHQVTQMGQEVILRCVPISNHLYFYWYRQILGQKVEFLVSFYNNEISEKSEIFDDQFSVERPDGSNFTLKIRSTKLEDSAMYFCASSPQTGNYGYTFGSGTRLTVV.

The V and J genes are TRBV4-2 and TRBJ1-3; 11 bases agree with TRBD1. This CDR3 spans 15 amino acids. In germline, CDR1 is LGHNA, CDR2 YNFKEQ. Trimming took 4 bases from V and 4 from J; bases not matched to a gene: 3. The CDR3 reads CASSRDRGEGNTIYF. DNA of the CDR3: TGTGCCAGCAGCCGGGACAGGGGGGAAGGAAACACCATATATTTT.

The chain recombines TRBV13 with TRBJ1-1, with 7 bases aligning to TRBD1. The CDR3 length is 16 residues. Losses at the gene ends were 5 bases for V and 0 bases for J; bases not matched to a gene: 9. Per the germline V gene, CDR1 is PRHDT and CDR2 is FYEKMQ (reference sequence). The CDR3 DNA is TGTGCCAGCAGCCTCCTGACAGGGAGAATGAACACTGAAGCTTTCTTT. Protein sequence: CASSLLTGRMNTEAFF.